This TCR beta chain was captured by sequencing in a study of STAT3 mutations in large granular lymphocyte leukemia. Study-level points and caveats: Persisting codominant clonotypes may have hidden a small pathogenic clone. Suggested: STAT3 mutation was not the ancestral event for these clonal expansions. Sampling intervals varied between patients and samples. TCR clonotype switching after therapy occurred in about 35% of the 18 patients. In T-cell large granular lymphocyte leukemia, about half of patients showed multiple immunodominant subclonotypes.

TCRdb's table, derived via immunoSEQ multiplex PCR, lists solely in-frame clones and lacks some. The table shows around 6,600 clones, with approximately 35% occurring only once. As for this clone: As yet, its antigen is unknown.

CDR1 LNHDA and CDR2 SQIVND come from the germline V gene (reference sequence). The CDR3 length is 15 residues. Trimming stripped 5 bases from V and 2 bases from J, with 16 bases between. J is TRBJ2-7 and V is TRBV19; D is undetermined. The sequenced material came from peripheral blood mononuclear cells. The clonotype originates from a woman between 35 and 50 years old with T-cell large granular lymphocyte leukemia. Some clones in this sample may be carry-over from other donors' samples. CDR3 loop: CASSETLTTAYEQYF. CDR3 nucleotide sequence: TGTGCCAGTAGTGAGACCCTGACGACGGCCTACGAGCAGTACTTC.